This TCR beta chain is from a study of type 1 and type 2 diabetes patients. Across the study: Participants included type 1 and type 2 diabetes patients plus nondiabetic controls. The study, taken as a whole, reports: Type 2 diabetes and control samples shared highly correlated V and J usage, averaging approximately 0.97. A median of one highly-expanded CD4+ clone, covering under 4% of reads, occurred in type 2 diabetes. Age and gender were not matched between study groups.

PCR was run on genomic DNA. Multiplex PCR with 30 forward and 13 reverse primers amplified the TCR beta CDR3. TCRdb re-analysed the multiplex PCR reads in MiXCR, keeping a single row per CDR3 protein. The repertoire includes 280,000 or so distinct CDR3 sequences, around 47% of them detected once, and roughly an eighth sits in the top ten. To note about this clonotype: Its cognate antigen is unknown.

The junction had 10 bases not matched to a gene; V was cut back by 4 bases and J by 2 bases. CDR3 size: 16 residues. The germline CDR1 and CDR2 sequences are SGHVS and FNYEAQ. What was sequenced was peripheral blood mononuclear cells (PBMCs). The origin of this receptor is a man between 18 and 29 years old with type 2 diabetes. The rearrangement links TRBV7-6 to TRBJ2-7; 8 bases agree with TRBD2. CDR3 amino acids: CASSSVAGLSPYEQYF. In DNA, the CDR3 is TGTGCCAGCAGCTCAGTAGCGGGGTTAAGCCCCTACGAGCAGTACTTC.